This TCR beta chain was observed in a study of blood T cell repertoires in COVID-19. In the study overall: Sites across the United States, Italy and Spain contributed samples from acute and convalescent COVID-19. PBMCs, B-cell-depleted T cells, or T cells were the source of the cDNA or gDNA that made up the material.

V dropped 2 bases and J dropped 2 bases, with 10 bases sitting between them. Germline CDR1 and CDR2: SGHNT and YYREEE (reference sequence). This CDR3 comprises 14 residues. In the original analysis: Using reference gene primer amplification, nucleated cell counts were estimated. Clones were read by immunoSEQ multiplex PCR, and TCRdb kept only the in-frame ones, dropping some. V, J and clone size derive from that table, while D and trimming were established from the DNA sequence. The sample includes about 110,000 clones, about 88% seen only once; the top ten take less than 3.5%. The rearrangement uses TRBV5-4 and TRBJ2-5; the D is unclear. This clonotype originated in a woman between 45 and 60 years old with acute or convalescent COVID-19. Input material: peripheral blood. The CDR3 DNA follows: TGTGCCAGCAGCTTAGACTTCGCTCAAGAGACCCAGTACTTC. Residues: CASSLDFAQETQYF.